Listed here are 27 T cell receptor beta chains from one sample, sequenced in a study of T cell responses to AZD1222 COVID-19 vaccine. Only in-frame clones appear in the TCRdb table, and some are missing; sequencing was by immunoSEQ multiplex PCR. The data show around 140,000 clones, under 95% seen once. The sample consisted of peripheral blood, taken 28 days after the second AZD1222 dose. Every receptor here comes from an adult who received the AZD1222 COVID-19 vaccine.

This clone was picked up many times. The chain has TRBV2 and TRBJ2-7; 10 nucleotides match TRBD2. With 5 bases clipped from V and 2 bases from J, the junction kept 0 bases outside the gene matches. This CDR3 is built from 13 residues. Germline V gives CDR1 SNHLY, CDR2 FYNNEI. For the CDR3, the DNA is TGTGCCAGCAGTAGCGGGAGGGCCTACGAGCAGTACTTC. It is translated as CASSSGRAYEQYF.

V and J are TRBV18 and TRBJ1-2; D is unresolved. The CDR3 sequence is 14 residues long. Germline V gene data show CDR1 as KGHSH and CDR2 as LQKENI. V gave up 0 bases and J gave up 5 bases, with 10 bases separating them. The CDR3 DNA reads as TGTGCCAGCTCACCACCCGAGACTCCTTATGGCTACACCTTC. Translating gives CASSPPETPYGYTF.

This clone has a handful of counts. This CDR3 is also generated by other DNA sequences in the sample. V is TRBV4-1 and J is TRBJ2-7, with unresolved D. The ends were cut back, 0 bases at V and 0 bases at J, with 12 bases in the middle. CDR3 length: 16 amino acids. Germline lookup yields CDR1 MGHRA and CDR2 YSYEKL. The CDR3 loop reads CASSQDWPGSSYEQYF. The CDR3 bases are TGCGCCAGCAGCCAAGATTGGCCGGGTAGCTCCTACGAGCAGTACTTC.

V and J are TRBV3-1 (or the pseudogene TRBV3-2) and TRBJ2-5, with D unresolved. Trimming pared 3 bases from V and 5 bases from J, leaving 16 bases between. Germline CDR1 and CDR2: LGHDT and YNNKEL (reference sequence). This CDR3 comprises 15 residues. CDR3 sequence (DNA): TGTGCCAGCAGCCAGGTGGTCGGGTTCTTGGAGACCCAGTACTTC. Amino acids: CASSQVVGFLETQYF.

CDR3 DNA sequence: TGTGCCAGCTCACGTGTAAGAGAGCCCCCCTACAATGAGCAGTTCTTC. This translates into CASSRVREPPYNEQFF. The chain combines TRBV18 with TRBJ2-1; D uncertain. With 4 bases removed from V and 2 bases from J, the gap between germline ends came to 15 bases. This CDR3 spans 16 amino acids. CDR1 KGHSH and CDR2 LQKENI come from the germline V gene.

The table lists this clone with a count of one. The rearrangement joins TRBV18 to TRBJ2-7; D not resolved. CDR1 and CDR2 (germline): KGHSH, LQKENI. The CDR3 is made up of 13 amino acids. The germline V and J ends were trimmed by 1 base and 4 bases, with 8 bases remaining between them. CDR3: CASSPRPEYEQYF. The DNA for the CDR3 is TGTGCCAGCTCACCACGGCCAGAATACGAGCAGTACTTC.

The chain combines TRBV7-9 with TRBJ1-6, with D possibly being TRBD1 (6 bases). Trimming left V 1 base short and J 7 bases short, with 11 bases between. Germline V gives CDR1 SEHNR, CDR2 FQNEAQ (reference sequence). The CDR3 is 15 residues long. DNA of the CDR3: TGTGCCAGCAGCTTAGGTCGGCAGGGGAATTCACCCCTCCACTTT. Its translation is CASSLGRQGNSPLHF. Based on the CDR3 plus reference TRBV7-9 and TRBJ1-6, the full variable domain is DTGVSQNPRHKITKRGQNVTFRCDPISEHNRLYWYRQTLGQGPEFLTYFQNEAQLEKSRLLSDRFSAERPKGSFSTLEIQRTEQGDSAMYLCASSLGRQGNSPLHFGNGTRLTVT.

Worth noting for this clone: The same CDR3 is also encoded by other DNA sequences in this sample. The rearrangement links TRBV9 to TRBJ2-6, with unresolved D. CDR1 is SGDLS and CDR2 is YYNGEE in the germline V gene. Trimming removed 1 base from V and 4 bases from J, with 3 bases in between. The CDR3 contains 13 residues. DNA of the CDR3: TGTGCCAGCAGCGTATCAGGGGCCAACGTCCTGACTTTC. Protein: CASSVSGANVLTF.

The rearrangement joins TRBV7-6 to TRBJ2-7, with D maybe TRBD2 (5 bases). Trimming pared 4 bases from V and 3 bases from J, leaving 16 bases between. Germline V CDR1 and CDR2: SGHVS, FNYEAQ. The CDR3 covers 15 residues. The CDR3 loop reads CASSWETRRGYEQYF. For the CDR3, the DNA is TGTGCCAGCAGCTGGGAGACAAGGCGCGGCTACGAGCAGTACTTC.

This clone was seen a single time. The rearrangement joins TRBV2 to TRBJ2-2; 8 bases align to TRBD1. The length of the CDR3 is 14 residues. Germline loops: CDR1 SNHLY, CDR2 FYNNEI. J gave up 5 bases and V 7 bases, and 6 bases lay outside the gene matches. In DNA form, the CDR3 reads TGTGCCAGCATGTTGCAGGGGGCAACCGGGGAGCTGTTTTTT. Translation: CASMLQGATGELFF.

The CDR3, as DNA: TGTGCCAGCAGTTACGAATCGGGACAGCGAAACACCATATATTTT. Translated: CASSYESGQRNTIYF. The chain joins TRBV6-5 to TRBJ1-3; 7 bases are a match to TRBD1. There are 15 residues in the CDR3. V lost 2 bases to trimming and J lost 5 bases; unmatched junction nucleotides: 6. The germline gives CDR1 MNHEY, CDR2 SVGAGI.

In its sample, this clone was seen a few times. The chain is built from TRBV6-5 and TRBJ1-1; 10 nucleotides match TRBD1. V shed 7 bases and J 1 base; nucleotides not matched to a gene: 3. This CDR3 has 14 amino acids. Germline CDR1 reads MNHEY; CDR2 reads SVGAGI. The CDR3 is CASTWTGGNTEAFF. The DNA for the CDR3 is TGTGCCAGCACGTGGACAGGGGGGAACACTGAAGCTTTCTTT.

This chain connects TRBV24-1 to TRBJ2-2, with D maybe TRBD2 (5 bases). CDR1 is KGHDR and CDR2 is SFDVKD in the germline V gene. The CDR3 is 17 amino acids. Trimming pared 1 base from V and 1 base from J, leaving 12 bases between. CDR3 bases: TGTGCCACCAGTGATTTCGGCGAGGGCGTGAACACCGGGGAGCTGTTTTTT. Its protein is CATSDFGEGVNTGELFF.

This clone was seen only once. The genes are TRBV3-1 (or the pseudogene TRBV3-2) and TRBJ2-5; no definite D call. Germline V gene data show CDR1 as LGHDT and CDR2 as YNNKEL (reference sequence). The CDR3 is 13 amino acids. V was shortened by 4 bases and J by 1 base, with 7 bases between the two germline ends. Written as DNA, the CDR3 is TGTGCCAGCAGCCCGCGCCTCCAAGAGACCCAGTACTTC. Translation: CASSPRLQETQYF.

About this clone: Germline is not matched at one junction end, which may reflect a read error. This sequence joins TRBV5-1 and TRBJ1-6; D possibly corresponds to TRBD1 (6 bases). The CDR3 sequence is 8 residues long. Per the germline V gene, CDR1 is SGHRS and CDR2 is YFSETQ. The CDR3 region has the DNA TGCGCCAGCAGCTCAGGGGCCTTC. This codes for CASSSGAF.

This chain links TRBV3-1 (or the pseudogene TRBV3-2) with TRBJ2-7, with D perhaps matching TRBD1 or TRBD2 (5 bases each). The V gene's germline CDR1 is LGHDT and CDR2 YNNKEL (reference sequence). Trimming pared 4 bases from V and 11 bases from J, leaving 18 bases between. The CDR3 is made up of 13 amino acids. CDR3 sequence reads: CASSPSPWGYEYF. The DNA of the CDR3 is TGTGCCAGCAGCCCATCTCCCTGGGGGTATGAGTACTTC.

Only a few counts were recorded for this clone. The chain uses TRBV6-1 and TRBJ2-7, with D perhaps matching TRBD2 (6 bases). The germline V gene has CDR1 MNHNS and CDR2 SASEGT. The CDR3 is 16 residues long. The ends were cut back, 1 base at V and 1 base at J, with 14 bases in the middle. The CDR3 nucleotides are TGTGCCAGCAGTGAAGATGGAGGGTATAGATCCTACGAGCAGTACTTC. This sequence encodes CASSEDGGYRSYEQYF.

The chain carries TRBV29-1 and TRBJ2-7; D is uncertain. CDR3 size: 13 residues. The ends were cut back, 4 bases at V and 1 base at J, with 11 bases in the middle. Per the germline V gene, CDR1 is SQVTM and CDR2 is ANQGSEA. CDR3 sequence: CSVGFYQSYEQYF. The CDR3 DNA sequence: TGCAGCGTTGGTTTTTATCAATCCTACGAGCAGTACTTC.

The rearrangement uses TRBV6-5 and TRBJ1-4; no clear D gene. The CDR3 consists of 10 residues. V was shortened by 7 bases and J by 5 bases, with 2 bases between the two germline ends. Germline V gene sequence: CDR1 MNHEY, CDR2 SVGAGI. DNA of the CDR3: TGTGCCAGCAAGAATGAAAAACTGTTTTTT. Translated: CASKNEKLFF.

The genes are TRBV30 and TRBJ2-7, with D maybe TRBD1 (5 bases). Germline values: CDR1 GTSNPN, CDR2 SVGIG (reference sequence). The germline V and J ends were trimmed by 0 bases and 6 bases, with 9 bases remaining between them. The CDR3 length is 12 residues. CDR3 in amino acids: CAWSVDRSEQYF. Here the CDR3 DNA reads TGTGCCTGGAGTGTTGACAGATCCGAGCAGTACTTC.

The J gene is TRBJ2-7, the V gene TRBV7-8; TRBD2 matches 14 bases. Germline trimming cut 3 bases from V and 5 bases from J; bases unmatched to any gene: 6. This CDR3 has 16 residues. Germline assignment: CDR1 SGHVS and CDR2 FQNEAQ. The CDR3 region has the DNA TGTGCCAGCAGCTTTGGACTAGCGGGAGGATTCAACGAGCAGTACTTC. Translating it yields CASSFGLAGGFNEQYF.

Written as DNA, the CDR3 is TGTGCCAGCAGTGCAAGTACTAGCGGGAGACTCTACAATGAGCAGTTCTTC. Protein sequence: CASSASTSGRLYNEQFF. This sequence joins TRBV28 and TRBJ2-1; 11 nucleotides match TRBD2. The CDR3 runs 17 residues. The germline gives CDR1 MDHEN, CDR2 SYDVKM. J gave up 3 bases and V 5 bases, and 9 bases lay outside the gene matches.

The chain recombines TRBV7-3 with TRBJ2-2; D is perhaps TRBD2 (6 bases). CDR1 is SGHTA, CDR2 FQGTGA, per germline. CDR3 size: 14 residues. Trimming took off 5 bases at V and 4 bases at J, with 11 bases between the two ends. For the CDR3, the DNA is TGTGCCAGCAGCCCCCTCGGGAGCACCGGGGAGCTGTTTTTT. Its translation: CASSPLGSTGELFF.

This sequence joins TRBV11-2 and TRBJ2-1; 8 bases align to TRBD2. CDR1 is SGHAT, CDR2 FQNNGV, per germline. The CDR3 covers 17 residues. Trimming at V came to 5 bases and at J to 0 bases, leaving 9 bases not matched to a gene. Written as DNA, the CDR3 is TGTGCCAGCAGCGCTCCCCCCGGGACTAGCTCCTACAATGAGCAGTTCTTC. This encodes CASSAPPGTSSYNEQFF.

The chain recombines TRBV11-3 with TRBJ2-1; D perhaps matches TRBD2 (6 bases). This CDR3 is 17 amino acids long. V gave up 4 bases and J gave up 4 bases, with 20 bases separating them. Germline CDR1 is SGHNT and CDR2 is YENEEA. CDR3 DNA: TGTGCCAGCAGCTCTAGTTACGGAGGTCGGGGGTACAATGAGCAGTTCTTC. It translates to CASSSSYGGRGYNEQFF.

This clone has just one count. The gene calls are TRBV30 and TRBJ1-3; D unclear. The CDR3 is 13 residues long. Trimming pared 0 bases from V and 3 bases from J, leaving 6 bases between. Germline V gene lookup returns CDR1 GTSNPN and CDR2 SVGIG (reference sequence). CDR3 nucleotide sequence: TGTGCCTGGAGTGTCCAGAGTGGAAACACCATATATTTT. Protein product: CAWSVQSGNTIYF.

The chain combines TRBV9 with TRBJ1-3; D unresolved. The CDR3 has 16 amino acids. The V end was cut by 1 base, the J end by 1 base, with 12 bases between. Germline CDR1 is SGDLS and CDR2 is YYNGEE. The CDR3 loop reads CASSVSVMGSGNTIYF. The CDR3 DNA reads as TGTGCCAGCAGCGTATCCGTGATGGGGTCTGGAAACACCATATATTTT.